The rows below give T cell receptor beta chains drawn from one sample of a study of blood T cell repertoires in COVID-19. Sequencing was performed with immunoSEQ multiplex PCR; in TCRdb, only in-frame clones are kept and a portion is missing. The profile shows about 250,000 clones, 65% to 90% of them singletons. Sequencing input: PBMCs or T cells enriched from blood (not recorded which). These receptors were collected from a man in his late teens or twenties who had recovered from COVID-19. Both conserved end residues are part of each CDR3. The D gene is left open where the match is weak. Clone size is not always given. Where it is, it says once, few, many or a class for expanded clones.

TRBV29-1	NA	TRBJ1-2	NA	TGCAGCGTTGAAGTTATCGGGGGATTGAACTATGGCTACACCTTC	CSVEVIGGLNYGYTF
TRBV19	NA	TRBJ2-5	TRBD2	TGTGCCAGCCGCTCCGGGACTAGCGGCCAAGAGACCCAGTACTTC	CASRSGTSGQETQYF
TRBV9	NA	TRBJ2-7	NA	TGTGCCAGCAGCGTCGGGTCGGGAGCCTCCTACGAGCAGTACTTC	CASSVGSGASYEQYF
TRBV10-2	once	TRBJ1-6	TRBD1	TGCGCCAGCAGTGAGTCGGGGACAGGGCGGTCACCCCTCCACTTT	CASSESGTGRSPLHF
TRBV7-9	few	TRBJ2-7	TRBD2	TGTGCCAGCAGCTTCCGCGGGGGGTCCTACGAGCAGTACTTC	CASSFRGGSYEQYF
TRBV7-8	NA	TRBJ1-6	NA	TGTGCCAGCAGCTTGGTAGGCCAACAGAGCTCCTATAATTCACCCCTCCACTTT	CASSLVGQQSSYNSPLHF
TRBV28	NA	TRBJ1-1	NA	TGTGCCAGCAGTTTGGTGGAGACTGAAGCTTTCTTT	CASSLVETEAFF
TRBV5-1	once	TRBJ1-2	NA	TGCGCCAGCAGCCAAAGGACAGATTCCTATGGCTACACCTTC	CASSQRTDSYGYTF
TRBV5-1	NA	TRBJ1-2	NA	TGCGCCAGCAGCTTGGGGTCCGGGTTTGGCTACACCTTC	CASSLGSGFGYTF
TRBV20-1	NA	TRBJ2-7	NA	TGCAGTGCTAGTGACAGATCCTACGAGCAGTACTTC	CSASDRSYEQYF
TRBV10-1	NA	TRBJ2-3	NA	TGCGCCAGCAAGAGTTCGTCCGCGGGAGATACGCAGTATTTT	CASKSSSAGDTQYF
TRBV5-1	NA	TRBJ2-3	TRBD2	TGCGCCAGCAGCTTGGGAAGACTAGCGGGGGAATACGATACGCAGTATTTT	CASSLGRLAGEYDTQYF
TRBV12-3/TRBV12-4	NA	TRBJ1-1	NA	TGTGCCAGCAGGACAGGCGCTCTGAATGAAGCTTTCTTT	CASRTGALNEAFF
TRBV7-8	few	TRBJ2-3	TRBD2	TGTGCCAGCATCCTACTAGCGGGGGGCCCCACAGATACGCAGTATTTT	CASILLAGGPTDTQYF
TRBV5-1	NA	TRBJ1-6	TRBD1	TGCGCCAGCAGCGATCGGGACAGCTCCTATAATTCACCCCTCCACTTT	CASSDRDSSYNSPLHF
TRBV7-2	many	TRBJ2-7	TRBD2	TGTGCCAGCAGCTTAAGCGGGGGATCCTACGAGCAGTACTTC	CASSLSGGSYEQYF
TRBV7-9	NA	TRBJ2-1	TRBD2	TGTGCCAGCAGCCACGGGGGACTAGCGGTCTCCTACAATGAGCAGTTCTTC	CASSHGGLAVSYNEQFF
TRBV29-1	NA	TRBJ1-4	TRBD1	TGCAGCGTAACCGACCCCGGACAGGGGCTTGAAAAACTGTTTTTT	CSVTDPGQGLEKLFF
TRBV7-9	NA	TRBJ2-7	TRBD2	TGTGCCAGCAGCTTAGAATCTCTGGGTAGCGGGAGTCTGTTGACGCAGTACTTC	CASSLESLGSGSLLTQYF
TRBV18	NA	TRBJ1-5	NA	TGTGCCAGCTCACCAGGGACACCTTATAGCAATCAGCCCCAGCATTTT	CASSPGTPYSNQPQHF
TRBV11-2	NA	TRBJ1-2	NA	TGTGCCAGCAGCGGGGCGGACTATGGCTACACCTTC	CASSGADYGYTF
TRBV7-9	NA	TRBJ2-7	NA	TGTGCCAGCAGCCTAATGACAGCCTCCTACGAGCAGTACTTC	CASSLMTASYEQYF
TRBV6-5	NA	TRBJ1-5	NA	TGTGCCAGCAGCCTAACTGACAGGTTCAATCAGCCCCAGCATTTT	CASSLTDRFNQPQHF
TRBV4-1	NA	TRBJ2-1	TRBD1	TGCGCCAGCAGCTCCCACGGACAGGGGAGGTGGTACAATGAGCAGTTCTTC	CASSSHGQGRWYNEQFF
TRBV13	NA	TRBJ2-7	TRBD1	TGTGCCAGCAGCTTCCGGGACAGGGTATACGAGCAGTACTTC	CASSFRDRVYEQYF
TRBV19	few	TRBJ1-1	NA	TGTGCCAGTAGTGGGCTGGGAGGCCGTTTTACTGAAGCTTTCTTT	CASSGLGGRFTEAFF
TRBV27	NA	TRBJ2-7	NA	TGTGCCAGCACAGGCCTTTCCTACGAGCAGTACTTC	CASTGLSYEQYF
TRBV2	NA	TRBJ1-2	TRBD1	TGTGCCAGCAAGGGGGCAGGGCATGGCTACACCTTC	CASKGAGHGYTF
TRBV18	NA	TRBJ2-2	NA	TGTGCCAGCTCACCGAACGCGATGAACAGGGTTGTGTCCGGGGAGCTGTTTTTT	CASSPNAMNRVVSGELFF
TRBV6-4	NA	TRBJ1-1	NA	TGTGCCAGCAGTGACTCAAGCAACACTGAAGCTTTCTTT	CASSDSSNTEAFF
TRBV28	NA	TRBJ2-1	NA	TGTGCCAGCCTGGGGCGGAATGAGCAGTTCTTC	CASLGRNEQFF
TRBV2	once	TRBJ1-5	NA	TGTGCCAGCACAGATTATAGCAATCAGCCCCAGCATTTT	CASTDYSNQPQHF
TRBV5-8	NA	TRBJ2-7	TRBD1	TGTGCCAGCAGCTTGTTGGACAGGGGGTACGAGCAGTACTTC	CASSLLDRGYEQYF
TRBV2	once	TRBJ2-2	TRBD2	TGTGCCAGCAGCCCGCTCCCAACTAGCGGGAGACGCCCCGACGCGGGTACCGGGGAGCTGTTTTTT	CASSPLPTSGRRPDAGTGELFF
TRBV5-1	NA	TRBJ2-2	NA	TGCGCCAGCAGGTTTCAGACCGGGACAGGGGGGACTAGCGGCCTCACCGGGGAGCTGTTTTTT	CASRFQTGTGGTSGLTGELFF
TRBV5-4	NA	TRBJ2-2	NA	TGTGCCAGCGCAAGGGGTGGGGAGAACACCGGGGAGCTGTTTTTT	CASARGGENTGELFF
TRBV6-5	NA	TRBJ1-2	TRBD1	TGTGCCAGCATGCACAGGGGGATTTATGGCTACACCTTC	CASMHRGIYGYTF
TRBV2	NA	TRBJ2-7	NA	TGTGCCAGCAGTGAAGTGCGGCCAACCTACGAGCAGTACTTC	CASSEVRPTYEQYF
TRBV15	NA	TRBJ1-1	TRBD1	TGTGCCACCAGCAGAGATGCAGGGGGAGCTTTCTTT	CATSRDAGGAFF
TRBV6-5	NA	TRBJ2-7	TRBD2	TGTGCCAGCAGGTGGACTAGCGGCGAGCAGTACTTC	CASRWTSGEQYF
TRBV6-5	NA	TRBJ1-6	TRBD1	TGTGCCAGCAGGGCCGGGACAGTAAATAATTCACCCCTCCACTTT	CASRAGTVNNSPLHF
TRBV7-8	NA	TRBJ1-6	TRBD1	TGTGCCAGCAGCCCGGACAGGGATAATTCACCCCTCCACTTT	CASSPDRDNSPLHF
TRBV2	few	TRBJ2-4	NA	TGTGCCAGCAGTGAACTGTCGTTGGCAGGGATAGCCAAAAACATTCAGTACTTC	CASSELSLAGIAKNIQYF
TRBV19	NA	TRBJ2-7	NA	TGTGCCAGTAGTATTAAGGCAGGTCACGAGCAGTACTTC	CASSIKAGHEQYF
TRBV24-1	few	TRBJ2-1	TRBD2	TGTGCCACCAGTGACACCCGGGGGGGAGGGGCCTACAATGAGCAGTTCTTC	CATSDTRGGGAYNEQFF
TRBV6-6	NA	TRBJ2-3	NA	TGTGCCAGCAGTTACGAGTTCCGGGCAGATACGCAGTATTTT	CASSYEFRADTQYF
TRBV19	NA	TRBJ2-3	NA	TGTGCCAGTAGTATAGGGGGCGGAGATACGCAGTATTTT	CASSIGGGDTQYF
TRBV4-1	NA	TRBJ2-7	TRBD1	TGCGCCAGCAGCCAAGACAGGGGGCTTGGCGAGCAGTACTTC	CASSQDRGLGEQYF
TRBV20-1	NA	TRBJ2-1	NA	TGCAGTGCTGGTGCCGAGCACAATGAGCAGTTCTTC	CSAGAEHNEQFF
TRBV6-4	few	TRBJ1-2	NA	TGTGCCAGCAGCTTAGGGACGGGACAAGCTAACTATGGCTACACCTTC	CASSLGTGQANYGYTF
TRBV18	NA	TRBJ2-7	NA	TGTGCCAGCTCAACCGACAGCTCGTCCTACGAGCAGTACTTC	CASSTDSSSYEQYF
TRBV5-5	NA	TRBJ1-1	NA	TGTGCCAGCAGCTTGGAGCCACCGGGGACTGAAGCTTTCTTT	CASSLEPPGTEAFF
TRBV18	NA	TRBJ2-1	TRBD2	TGTGCCAGCTCACCAGGGTCGAGCGGGAGGGCTGGTGAGCAGTTCTTC	CASSPGSSGRAGEQFF
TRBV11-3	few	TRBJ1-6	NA	TGTGCCAGCAGCCGACAGATAAATTCACCCCTCCACTTT	CASSRQINSPLHF
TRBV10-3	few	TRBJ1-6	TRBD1	TGTGCCATCAGTGAGTCCGGGACAGGCGGCTATAATTCACCCCTCCACTTT	CAISESGTGGYNSPLHF
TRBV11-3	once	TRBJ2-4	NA	TGTGCCAGCAGCTTTCCTGGCAAGTTAAACATTCAGTACTTC	CASSFPGKLNIQYF
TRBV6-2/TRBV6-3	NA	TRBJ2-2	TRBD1	TGTGCCAGCAGTCGACAGGGGGCCGACACCGGGGAGCTGTTTTTT	CASSRQGADTGELFF